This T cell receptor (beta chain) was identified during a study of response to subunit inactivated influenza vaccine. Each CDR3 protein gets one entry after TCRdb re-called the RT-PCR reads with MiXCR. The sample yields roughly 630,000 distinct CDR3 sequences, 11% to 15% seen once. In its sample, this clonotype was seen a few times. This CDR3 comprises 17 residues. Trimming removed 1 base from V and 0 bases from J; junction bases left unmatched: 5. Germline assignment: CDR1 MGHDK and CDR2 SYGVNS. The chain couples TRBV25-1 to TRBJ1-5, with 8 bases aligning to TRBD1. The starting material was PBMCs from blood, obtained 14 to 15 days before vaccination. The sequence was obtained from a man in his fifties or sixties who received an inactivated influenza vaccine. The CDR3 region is CASSEWGTGHSNQPQHF. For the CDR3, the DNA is TGTGCCAGCAGTGAATGGGGGACAGGTCATAGCAATCAGCCCCAGCATTTT. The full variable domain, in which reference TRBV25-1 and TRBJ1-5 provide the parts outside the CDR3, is EADIYQTPRYLVIGTGKKITLECSQTMGHDKMYWYQQDPGMELHLIHYSYGVNSTEKGDLSSESTVSRIRTEHFPLTLESARPSHTSQYLCASSEWGTGHSNQPQHFGDGTRLSIL.